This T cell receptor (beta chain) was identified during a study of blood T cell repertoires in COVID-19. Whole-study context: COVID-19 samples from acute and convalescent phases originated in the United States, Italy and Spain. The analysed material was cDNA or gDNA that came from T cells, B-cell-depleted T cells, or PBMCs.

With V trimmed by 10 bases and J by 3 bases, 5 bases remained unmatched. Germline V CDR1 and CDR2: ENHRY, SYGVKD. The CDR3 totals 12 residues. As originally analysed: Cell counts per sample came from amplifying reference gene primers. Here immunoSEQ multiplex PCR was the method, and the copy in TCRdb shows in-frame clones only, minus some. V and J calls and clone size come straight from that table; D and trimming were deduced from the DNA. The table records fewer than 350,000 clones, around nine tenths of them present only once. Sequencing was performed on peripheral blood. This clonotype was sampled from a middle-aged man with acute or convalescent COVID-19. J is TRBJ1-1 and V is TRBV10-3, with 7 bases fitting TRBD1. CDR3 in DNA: TGTGCCACCCGACAGGGCGACACTGAAGCTTTCTTT. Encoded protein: CATRQGDTEAFF.